The clone carrying this T cell receptor (beta chain) was counted many times. The sample is drawn from a study of regulatory T cells in long-lasting Graves disease. The CDR3 spans 13 residues. The V gene lost 6 bases and the J gene lost 5 bases, with 11 bases spanning the gap. Germline CDR1 is MNHEY and CDR2 is SVGEGT. The time point is: newly diagnosed GD, antithyroid drugs for less than 3 months. PBMC-derived RNA was used for the TCR library. Sequencing libraries for TCR beta were prepared with iRepertoire HTBI primers and Arm-PCR of CDR3 regions. From the multiplex PCR reads, TCRdb called clonotypes with MiXCR, one entry per CDR3 protein. The repertoire holds over 350,000 distinct CDR3 sequences, approximately 16% seen once, with under 9% in the top ten. These data were also reused for a study on T cells in Graves' hyperthyroidism and ophthalmopathy.

The receptor was isolated from a woman aged 40 to 50 with Graves disease. Material: peripheral blood mononuclear cells (PBMCs), obtained at new diagnosis, from a patient treated with antithyroid drugs. The chain links TRBV6-2 or TRBV6-3 to TRBJ2-1; TRBD2 might be the D (5 bases). CDR3: CASSRTPDNEQFF. CDR3 nucleotide sequence: TGTGCCAGCAGCCGGACTCCCGACAATGAGCAGTTCTTC.